The 13 T cell receptor beta chains given below trace back to one sample, sequenced in a study of T cells after yellow fever vaccination. Via MiXCR, TCRdb re-called the 5' RACE reads, giving one row per CDR3 protein. The sample comprises some 97,000 distinct CDR3 sequences, roughly 5.8% of which are singletons, and about two fifths rests with the top ten. The starting material was CD8+ T cells sorted from PBMCs, obtained 10 days after the yellow fever booster vaccination. These TCRs come from a man between 18 and 35 years old who received the YFV17D yellow fever vaccine.

This clonotype has more than one count but fewer than ten. The chain couples TRBV11-3 to TRBJ2-1; D uncertain. The germline V and J ends were trimmed by 5 bases and 7 bases, with 12 bases remaining between them. The CDR3 contains 13 residues. The V gene's germline CDR1 is SGHNT and CDR2 YENEEA. CDR3 sequence: CASSARTENEQFF. The DNA of the CDR3 is TGTGCCAGCAGCGCCAGAACTGAAAATGAGCAGTTCTTC.

This clonotype was detected ten times or more. The genes are TRBV5-1 and TRBJ2-7; 10 nucleotides agree with TRBD2. The CDR3 has 17 amino acids. CDR1 and CDR2 (germline): SGHRS, YFSETQ. The J segment lost 4 bases and the V segment lost 2 bases, leaving 12 bases of the junction unmatched. Written as DNA, the CDR3 is TGCGCCAGCAGCTTTGGCCCCCTAGCGGGGGTGAATTACGAGCAGTACTTC. Encoded protein: CASSFGPLAGVNYEQYF.

The chain carries TRBV4-2 and TRBJ2-3; TRBD2 agrees at 10 bases. Trimming took 7 bases from V and 4 from J; bases not matched to a gene: 8. The CDR3 extends over 15 amino acids. Per germline, CDR1 LGHNA and CDR2 YNFKEQ. The CDR3 here is CASISIAGGSDTQYF. CDR3 nucleotides: TGTGCCAGCATATCCATAGCGGGGGGATCAGATACGCAGTATTTT.

This clonotype has more than one count but fewer than ten. DNA for the CDR3: TGCGCCAGCAGCCAAATTGGGGGTAGCACAGATACGCAGTATTTT. It translates to CASSQIGGSTDTQYF. The V and J genes are TRBV4-1 and TRBJ2-3, with D perhaps matching TRBD1 or TRBD2 (5 bases each). V lost 2 bases, J lost 0 bases, and 9 bases lay in between. CDR3 length: 15 amino acids. CDR1 and CDR2 (germline): MGHRA, YSYEKL.

This rearrangement joins TRBV5-6 to TRBJ2-1; D remains ambiguous. V gave up 4 bases and J gave up 9 bases, with 11 bases separating them. This CDR3 is built from 12 residues. Germline CDR1 reads SGHDT; CDR2 reads YYEEEE. In DNA, the CDR3 is TGTGCCAGCAGCCCAGCCGTAGGTGAGCAGTTCTTC. The encoded protein is CASSPAVGEQFF.

This rearrangement joins TRBV4-3 to TRBJ1-3; D might be TRBD1 (5 bases). Germline V gives CDR1 LGHNA, CDR2 YSLEER. V was pared by 0 bases and J by 0 bases, with 9 bases between. There are 16 residues in the CDR3. The CDR3 region is CASSQEEGPSGNTIYF. For the CDR3, the DNA is TGCGCCAGCAGCCAAGAAGAGGGGCCCTCTGGAAACACCATATATTTT.

This clonotype was observed at least ten times. This chain links TRBV6-5 with TRBJ2-3; D is unclear. The germline CDR1 and CDR2 sequences are MNHEY and SVGAGI. The CDR3 has 12 amino acids. V was clipped by 2 bases and J by 6 bases, with 6 bases between them. In nucleotides, the CDR3 is TGTGCCAGCAGTTACGGGGATGATACGCAGTATTTT. It yields the protein CASSYGDDTQYF.

The table lists this clonotype with many counts. V usage is TRBV20-1 and J usage is TRBJ2-1, with 9 bases matching TRBD1. This CDR3 has 14 amino acids. Losses at the gene ends were 7 bases for V and 1 base for J; bases not matched to a gene: 5. CDR1 and CDR2 (germline): DFQATT, SNEGSKA (reference sequence). CDR3 nucleotide sequence: TGCAGTGTTTTCGACAGGGGGTCCTACAATGAGCAGTTCTTC. It yields the protein CSVFDRGSYNEQFF.

V usage is TRBV4-2 and J usage is TRBJ2-1; TRBD2 matches 7 bases. V shed 4 bases and J 0 bases; nucleotides not matched to a gene: 9. Germline CDR1 reads LGHNA; CDR2 reads YNFKEQ. The CDR3 totals 17 residues. The CDR3 region has the DNA TGTGCCAGCAGCCCGCGTCTGGGGGGGAGCTCCTACAATGAGCAGTTCTTC. Translating gives CASSPRLGGSSYNEQFF.

This sequence joins TRBV24-1 and TRBJ1-2; D perhaps matches TRBD1 (5 bases). The CDR3 spans 15 residues. Germline V gives CDR1 KGHDR, CDR2 SFDVKD. The V and J ends lost 4 bases and 6 bases respectively, with 17 bases between them. CDR3 coding DNA: TGTGCCACCAGTGACGCTGAGCAGGGACCCGATGGCTACACCTTC. This gives the protein CATSDAEQGPDGYTF.

This clonotype was observed a few times. The V and J genes are TRBV4-1 and TRBJ2-7; unclear D gene. CDR1 and CDR2 (germline): MGHRA, YSYEKL. The CDR3 has 14 residues. V lost 0 bases, J lost 2 bases, and 8 bases lay in between. CDR3 coding DNA: TGCGCCAGCAGCCAAGATATCGGACCCTACGAGCAGTACGTC. Protein product: CASSQDIGPYEQYV.

V is TRBV10-3 and J is TRBJ2-1, with unresolved D. V lost 5 bases to trimming and J lost 4 bases, with 9 bases between them. The germline V gene has CDR1 ENHRY and CDR2 SYGVKD. This CDR3 comprises 13 residues. CDR3: CAISPTDYNEQFF. The CDR3 nucleotides are TGTGCCATCAGTCCGACGGATTACAATGAGCAGTTCTTC.

This clonotype was counted many times. The rearrangement uses TRBV14 and TRBJ2-1; D ambiguous. V was trimmed by 5 bases and J by 7 bases, leaving 21 bases between them. There are 16 residues in the CDR3. The germline gives CDR1 SGHDN, CDR2 FVKESK. CDR3 nucleotides: TGTGCCAGCAGCTTCACCTCGGGCAGTTTGCGTAATGAGCAGTTCTTC. It codes for CASSFTSGSLRNEQFF.